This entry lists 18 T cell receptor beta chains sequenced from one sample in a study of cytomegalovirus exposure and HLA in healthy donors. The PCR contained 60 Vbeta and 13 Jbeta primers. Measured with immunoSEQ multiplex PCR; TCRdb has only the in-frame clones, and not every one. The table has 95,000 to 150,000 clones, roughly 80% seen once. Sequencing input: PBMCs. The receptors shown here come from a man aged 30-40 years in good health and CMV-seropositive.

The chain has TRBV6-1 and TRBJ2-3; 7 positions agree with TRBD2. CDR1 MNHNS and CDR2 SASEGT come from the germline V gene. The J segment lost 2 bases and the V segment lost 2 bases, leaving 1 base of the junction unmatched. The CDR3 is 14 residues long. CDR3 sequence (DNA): TGTGCCAGCAGTGAAAGCGGGGCCACAGATACGCAGTATTTT. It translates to CASSESGATDTQYF.

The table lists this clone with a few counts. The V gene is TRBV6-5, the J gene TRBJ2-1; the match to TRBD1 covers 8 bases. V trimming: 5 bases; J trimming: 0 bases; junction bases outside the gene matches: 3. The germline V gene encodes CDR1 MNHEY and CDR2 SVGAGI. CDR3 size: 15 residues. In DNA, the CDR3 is TGTGCCAGCAGTAGACAGGGGAGCTCCTACAATGAGCAGTTCTTC. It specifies CASSRQGSSYNEQFF.

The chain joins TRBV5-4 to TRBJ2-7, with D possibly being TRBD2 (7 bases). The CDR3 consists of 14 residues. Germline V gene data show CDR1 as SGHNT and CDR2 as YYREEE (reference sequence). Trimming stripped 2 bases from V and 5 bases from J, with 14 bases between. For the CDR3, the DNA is TGTGCCAGCAGCTTTGCGGGGGCGCAACACGAGCAGTACTTC. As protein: CASSFAGAQHEQYF. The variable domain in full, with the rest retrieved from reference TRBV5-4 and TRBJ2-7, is ETGVTQSPTHLIKTRGQQVTLRCSSQSGHNTVSWYQQALGQGPQFIFQYYREEENGRGNFPPRFSGLQFPNYSSELNVNALELDDSALYLCASSFAGAQHEQYFGPGTRLTVT.

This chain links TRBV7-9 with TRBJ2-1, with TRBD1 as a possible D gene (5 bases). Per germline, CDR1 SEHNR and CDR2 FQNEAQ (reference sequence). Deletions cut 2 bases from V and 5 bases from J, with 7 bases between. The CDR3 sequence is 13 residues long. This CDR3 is CASSLRQNNEQFF. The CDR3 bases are TGTGCCAGCAGCTTACGACAGAACAATGAGCAGTTCTTC.

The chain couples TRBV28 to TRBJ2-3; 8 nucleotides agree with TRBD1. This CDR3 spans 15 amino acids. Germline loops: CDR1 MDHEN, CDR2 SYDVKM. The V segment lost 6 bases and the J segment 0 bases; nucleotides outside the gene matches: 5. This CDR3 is CASSVTGGSTDTQYF. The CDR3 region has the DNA TGTGCCAGCAGCGTAACAGGGGGGAGCACAGATACGCAGTATTTT.

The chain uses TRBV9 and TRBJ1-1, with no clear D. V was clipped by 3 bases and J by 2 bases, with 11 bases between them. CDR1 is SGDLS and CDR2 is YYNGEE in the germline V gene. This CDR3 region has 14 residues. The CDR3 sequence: CASSAGIFNTEAFF. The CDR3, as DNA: TGTGCCAGCAGCGCCGGGATCTTTAACACTGAAGCTTTCTTT.

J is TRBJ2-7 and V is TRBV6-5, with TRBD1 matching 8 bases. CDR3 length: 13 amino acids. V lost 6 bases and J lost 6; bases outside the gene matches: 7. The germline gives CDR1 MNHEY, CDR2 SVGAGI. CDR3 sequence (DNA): TGTGCCAGCAGCTCGGCAGGGGGCGGCGAGCAGTACTTC. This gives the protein CASSSAGGGEQYF.

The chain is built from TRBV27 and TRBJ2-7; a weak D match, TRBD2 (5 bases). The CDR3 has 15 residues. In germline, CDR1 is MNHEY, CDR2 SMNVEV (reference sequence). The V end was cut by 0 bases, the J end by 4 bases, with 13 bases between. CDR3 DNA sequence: TGTGCCAGCAGTTTATCGCCCGAACTAGTTTACGAGCAGTACTTC. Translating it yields CASSLSPELVYEQYF.

The CDR3 bases are TGTGCCAGCAGTTTAGACCCACAGGGGATGAACACTGAAGCTTTCTTT. It translates to CASSLDPQGMNTEAFF. The chain couples TRBV28 to TRBJ1-1; 7 bases agree with TRBD1. The CDR3 extends over 16 amino acids. Germline values: CDR1 MDHEN, CDR2 SYDVKM. With 2 bases clipped from V and 0 bases from J, the junction kept 6 bases outside the gene matches.

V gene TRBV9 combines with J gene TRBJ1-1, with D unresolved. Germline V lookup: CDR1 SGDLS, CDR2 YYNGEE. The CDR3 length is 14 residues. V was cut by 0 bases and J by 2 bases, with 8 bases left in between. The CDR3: CASSVAPVNTEAFF. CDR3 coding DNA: TGTGCCAGCAGCGTAGCCCCCGTTAACACTGAAGCTTTCTTT.

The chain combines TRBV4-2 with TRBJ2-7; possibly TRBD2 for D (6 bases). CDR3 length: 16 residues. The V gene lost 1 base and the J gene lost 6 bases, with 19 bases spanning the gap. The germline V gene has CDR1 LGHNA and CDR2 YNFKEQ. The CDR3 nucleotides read TGTGCCAGCAGCCAAGGGTCCGGGGGTCGCTTCTCCGAGCAGTACTTC. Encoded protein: CASSQGSGGRFSEQYF.

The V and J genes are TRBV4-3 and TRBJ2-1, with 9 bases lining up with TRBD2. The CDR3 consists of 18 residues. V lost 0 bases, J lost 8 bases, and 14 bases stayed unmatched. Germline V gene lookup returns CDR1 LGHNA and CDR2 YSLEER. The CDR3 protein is CASSQDPNSGSGYYEQFF. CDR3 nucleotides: TGCGCCAGCAGCCAAGATCCAAATAGCGGGAGTGGGTATTATGAGCAGTTCTTC.

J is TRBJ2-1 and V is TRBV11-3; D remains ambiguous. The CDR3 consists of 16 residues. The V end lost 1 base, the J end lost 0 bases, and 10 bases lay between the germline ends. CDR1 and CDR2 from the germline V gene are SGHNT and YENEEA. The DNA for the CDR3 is TGTGCCAGCAGCTTAGGTGGGTGGAGCTCCTACAATGAGCAGTTCTTC. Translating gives CASSLGGWSSYNEQFF.

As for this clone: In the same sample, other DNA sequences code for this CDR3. The CDR3 reads CASGPGLAVDNEQFF. The CDR3 region has the DNA TGTGCTAGTGGCCCGGGGCTAGCGGTCGACAATGAGCAGTTCTTC. This chain links TRBV12-5 with TRBJ2-1; 7 bases are shared with TRBD2. J lost 5 bases, V lost 6 bases, and 10 bases had no gene match. The CDR3 has 15 residues. CDR1 LGHNT and CDR2 FRNRAP come from the germline V gene.

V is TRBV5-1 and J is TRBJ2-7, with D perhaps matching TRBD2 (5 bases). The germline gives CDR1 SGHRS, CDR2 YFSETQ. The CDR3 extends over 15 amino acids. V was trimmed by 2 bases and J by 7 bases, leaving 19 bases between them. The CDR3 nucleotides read TGCGCCAGCAGCTTAACGGGCCGGGGTTATTGGGAGCAGTACTTC. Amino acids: CASSLTGRGYWEQYF.

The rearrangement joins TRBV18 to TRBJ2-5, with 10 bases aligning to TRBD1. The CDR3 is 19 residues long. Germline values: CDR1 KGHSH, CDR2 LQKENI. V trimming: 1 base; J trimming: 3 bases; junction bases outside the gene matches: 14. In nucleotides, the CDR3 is TGTGCCAGCTCACCACAGGGGACAGGGGTAATACTTCGCGAAGAGACCCAGTACTTC. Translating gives CASSPQGTGVILREETQYF.

The CDR3 is CASSLMTGGGSEQYF. In nucleotides, the CDR3 is TGCGCCAGCAGCTTGATGACAGGGGGGGGCAGCGAGCAGTACTTC. The rearrangement links TRBV5-1 to TRBJ2-7, with TRBD1 matching 9 bases. V dropped 1 base and J dropped 6; count of bases not matched to a gene: 8. The length of the CDR3 is 15 residues. CDR1 is SGHRS and CDR2 is YFSETQ in the germline V gene.

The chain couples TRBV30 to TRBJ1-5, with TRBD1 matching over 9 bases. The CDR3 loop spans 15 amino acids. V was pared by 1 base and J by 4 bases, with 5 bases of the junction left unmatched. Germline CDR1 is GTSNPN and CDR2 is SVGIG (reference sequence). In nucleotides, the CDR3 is TGTGCCTGGAGTGAGAGGACAGGGGCTAATCAGCCCCAGCATTTT. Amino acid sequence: CAWSERTGANQPQHF.